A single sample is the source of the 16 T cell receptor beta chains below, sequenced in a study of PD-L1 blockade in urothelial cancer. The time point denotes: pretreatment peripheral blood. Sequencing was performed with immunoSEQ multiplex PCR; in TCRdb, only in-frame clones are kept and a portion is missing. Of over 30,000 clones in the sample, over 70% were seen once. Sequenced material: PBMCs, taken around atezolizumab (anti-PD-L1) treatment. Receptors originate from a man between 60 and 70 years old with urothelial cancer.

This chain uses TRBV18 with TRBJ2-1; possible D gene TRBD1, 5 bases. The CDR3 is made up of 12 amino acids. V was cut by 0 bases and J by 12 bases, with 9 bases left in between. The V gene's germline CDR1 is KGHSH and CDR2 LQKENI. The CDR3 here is CASSPPTVGQFF. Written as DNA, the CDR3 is TGTGCCAGCTCACCACCGACAGTCGGGCAGTTCTTC.

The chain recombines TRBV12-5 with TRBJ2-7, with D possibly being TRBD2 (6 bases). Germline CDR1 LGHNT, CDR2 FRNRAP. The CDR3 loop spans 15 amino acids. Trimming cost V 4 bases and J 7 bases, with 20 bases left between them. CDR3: CASGWGLGGAEEQYF. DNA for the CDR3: TGTGCTAGTGGTTGGGGCCTCGGGGGAGCGGAAGAGCAGTACTTC. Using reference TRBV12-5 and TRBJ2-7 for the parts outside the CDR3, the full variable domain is DARVTQTPRHKVTEMGQEVTMRCQPILGHNTVFWYRQTMMQGLELLAYFRNRAPLDDSGMPKDRFSAEMPDATLATLKIQPSEPRDSAVYFCASGWGLGGAEEQYFGPGTRLTVT.

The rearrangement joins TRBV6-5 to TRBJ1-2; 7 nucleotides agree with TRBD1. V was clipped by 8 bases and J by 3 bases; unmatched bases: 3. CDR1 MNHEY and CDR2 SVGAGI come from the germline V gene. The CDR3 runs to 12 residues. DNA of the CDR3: TGTGCCAGCGGTGACAGGGACTATGGCTACACCTTC. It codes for CASGDRDYGYTF.

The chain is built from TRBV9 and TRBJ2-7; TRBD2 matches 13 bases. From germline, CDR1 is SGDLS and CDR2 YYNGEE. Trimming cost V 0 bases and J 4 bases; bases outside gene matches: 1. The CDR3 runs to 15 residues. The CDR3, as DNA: TGTGCCAGCAGCGTAGGGACTAGCGGGAGTTACGAGCAGTACTTC. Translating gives CASSVGTSGSYEQYF.

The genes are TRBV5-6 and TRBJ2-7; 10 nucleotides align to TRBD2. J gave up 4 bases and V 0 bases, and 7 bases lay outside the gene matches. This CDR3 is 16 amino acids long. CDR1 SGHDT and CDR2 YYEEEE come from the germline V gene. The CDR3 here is CASSLGPAGGPYEQYF. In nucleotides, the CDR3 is TGTGCCAGCAGCTTGGGCCCAGCGGGAGGGCCGTACGAGCAGTACTTC.

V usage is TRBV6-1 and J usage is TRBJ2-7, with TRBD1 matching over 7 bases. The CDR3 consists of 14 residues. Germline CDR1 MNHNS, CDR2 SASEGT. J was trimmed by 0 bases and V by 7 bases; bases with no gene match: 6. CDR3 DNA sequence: TGTGCCAGCACCATGGACAGGACCTCCTACGAGCAGTACTTC. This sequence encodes CASTMDRTSYEQYF.

The CDR3 DNA reads TGTGCCAGCAGCGTAGTACCAGTTAACACTGAAGCTTTCTTT. It yields the protein CASSVVPVNTEAFF. The rearrangement uses TRBV9 and TRBJ1-1; D is unresolved. The V gene's germline CDR1 is SGDLS and CDR2 YYNGEE. The V end was cut by 0 bases, the J end by 2 bases, with 8 bases between. The CDR3 is 14 amino acids.

The CDR3 DNA sequence: TGTGCCAGCAGGCTGACTAGCGGAGCCACCGGGGAGCTGTTTTTT. It specifies CASRLTSGATGELFF. This chain joins TRBV7-3 and TRBJ2-2, with 9 bases that match TRBD2. The CDR3 loop spans 15 amino acids. J gave up 4 bases and V 6 bases, and 6 bases lay outside the gene matches. The V gene's germline CDR1 is SGHTA and CDR2 FQGTGA.

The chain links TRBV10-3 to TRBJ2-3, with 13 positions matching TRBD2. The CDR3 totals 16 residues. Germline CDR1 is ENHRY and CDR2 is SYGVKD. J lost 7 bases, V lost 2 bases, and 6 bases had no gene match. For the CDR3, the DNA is TGTGCCATCAGTGAGCTACTAGCGGGAGGGCCCCATACGCAGTATTTT. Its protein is CAISELLAGGPHTQYF.

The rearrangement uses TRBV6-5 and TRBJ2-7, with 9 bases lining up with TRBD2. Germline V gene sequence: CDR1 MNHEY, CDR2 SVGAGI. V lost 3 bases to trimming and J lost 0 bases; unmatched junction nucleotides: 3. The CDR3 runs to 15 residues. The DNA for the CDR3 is TGTGCCAGCAGTTATTCTAGCGGGAACTCCTACGAGCAGTACTTC. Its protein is CASSYSSGNSYEQYF.

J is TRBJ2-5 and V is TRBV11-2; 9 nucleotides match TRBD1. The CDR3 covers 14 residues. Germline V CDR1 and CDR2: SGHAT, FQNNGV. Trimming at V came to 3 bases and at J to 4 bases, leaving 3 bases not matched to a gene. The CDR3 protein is CASSFHRGPETQYF. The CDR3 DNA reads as TGTGCCAGCAGCTTCCACAGGGGGCCAGAGACCCAGTACTTC.

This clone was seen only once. Here the CDR3 reads CASSSRTGIYEQYF. The CDR3 bases are TGTGCCAGCAGCTCTCGGACAGGGATCTACGAGCAGTACTTC. The V gene is TRBV9, the J gene TRBJ2-7, with 8 bases that match TRBD1. There are 14 residues in the CDR3. Germline CDR1 SGDLS, CDR2 YYNGEE. V was pared by 4 bases and J by 3 bases, with 6 bases of the junction left unmatched.

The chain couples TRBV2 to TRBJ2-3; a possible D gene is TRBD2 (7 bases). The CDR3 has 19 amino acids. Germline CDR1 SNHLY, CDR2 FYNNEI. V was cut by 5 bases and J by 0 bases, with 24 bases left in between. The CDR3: CASSQGPSGSSLSTDTQYF. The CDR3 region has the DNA TGTGCCAGCAGTCAGGGGCCTAGCGGATCGTCGTTGAGCACAGATACGCAGTATTTT.

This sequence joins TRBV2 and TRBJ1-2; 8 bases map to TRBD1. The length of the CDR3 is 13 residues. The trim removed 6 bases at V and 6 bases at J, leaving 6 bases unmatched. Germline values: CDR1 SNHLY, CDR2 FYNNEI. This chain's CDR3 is CASRDRAGDGYTF. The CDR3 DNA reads TGTGCCAGCAGGGACAGGGCCGGGGATGGCTACACCTTC.

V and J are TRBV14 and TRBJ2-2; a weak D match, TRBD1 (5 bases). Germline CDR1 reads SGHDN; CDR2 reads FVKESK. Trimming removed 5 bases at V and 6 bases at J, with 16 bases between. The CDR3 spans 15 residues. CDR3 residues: CASSVLGALAGELFF. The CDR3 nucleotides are TGTGCCAGCAGCGTTCTAGGGGCTTTGGCCGGGGAGCTGTTTTTT.

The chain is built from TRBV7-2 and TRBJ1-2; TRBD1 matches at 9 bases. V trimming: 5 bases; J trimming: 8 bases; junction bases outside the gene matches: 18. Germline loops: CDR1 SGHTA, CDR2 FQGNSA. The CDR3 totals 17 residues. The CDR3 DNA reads TGTGCCAGCAGCCCGGCCGGGACAGGGCTCCTAGTCTCAGGCTACACCTTC. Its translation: CASSPAGTGLLVSGYTF.